This T cell receptor (beta chain) was captured in a study of control samples from healthy donors and cancer patients. Libraries were prepared by immunoSEQ multiplex PCR; TCRdb keeps only in-frame clonotypes and omits some of them. The table has more than 30,000 clones, about 83% seen once; the top ten hold about 22%. Germline V gene lookup returns CDR1 MNHEY and CDR2 SMNVEV (reference sequence). The CDR3 consists of 15 residues. Trimming took 3 bases from V and 4 from J; bases not matched to a gene: 7. The V gene is TRBV27, the J gene TRBJ2-7; 9 bases agree with TRBD2. The source material was PBMCs. This clonotype was sampled from a woman aged 60-70 years with lung cancer. Here the CDR3 DNA reads TGTGCCAGCAGTTTCGTAGCGGGAGCGGGTTACGAGCAGTACTTC. Translation gives CASSFVAGAGYEQYF.